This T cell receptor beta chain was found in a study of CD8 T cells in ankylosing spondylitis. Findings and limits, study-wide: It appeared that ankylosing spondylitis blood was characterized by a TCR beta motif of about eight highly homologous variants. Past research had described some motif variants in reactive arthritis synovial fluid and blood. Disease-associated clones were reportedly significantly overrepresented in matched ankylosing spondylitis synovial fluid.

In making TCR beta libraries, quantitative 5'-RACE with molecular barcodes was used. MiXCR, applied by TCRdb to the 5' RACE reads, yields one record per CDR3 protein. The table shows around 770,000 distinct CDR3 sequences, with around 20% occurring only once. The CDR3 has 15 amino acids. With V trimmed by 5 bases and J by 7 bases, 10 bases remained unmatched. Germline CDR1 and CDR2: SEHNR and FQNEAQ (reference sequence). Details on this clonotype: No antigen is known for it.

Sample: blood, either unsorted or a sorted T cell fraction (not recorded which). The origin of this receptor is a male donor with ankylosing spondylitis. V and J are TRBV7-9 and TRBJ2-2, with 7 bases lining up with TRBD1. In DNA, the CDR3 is TGTGCCAGCAGCCCAAAGACAGGGACCTACGGGGAGCTGTTTTTT. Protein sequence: CASSPKTGTYGELFF. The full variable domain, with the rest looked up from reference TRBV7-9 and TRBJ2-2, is DTGVSQNPRHKITKRGQNVTFRCDPISEHNRLYWYRQTLGQGPEFLTYFQNEAQLEKSRLLSDRFSAERPKGSFSTLEIQRTEQGDSAMYLCASSPKTGTYGELFFGEGSRLTVL.